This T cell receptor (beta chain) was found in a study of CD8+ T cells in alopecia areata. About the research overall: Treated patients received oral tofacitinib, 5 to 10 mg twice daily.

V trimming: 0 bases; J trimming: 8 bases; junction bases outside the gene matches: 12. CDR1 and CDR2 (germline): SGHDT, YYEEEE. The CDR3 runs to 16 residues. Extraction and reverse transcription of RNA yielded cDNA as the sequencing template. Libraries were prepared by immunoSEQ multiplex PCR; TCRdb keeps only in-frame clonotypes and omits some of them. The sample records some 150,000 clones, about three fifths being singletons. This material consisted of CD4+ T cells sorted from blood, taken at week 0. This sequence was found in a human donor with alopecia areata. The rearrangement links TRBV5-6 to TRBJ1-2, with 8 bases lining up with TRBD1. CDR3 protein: CASSLVGKGQGGGYTF. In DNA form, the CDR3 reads TGTGCCAGCAGCTTGGTGGGGAAAGGACAGGGAGGCGGCTACACCTTC.